This paragraph covers one T cell receptor (beta chain) sequence. The antigen is not known. The data belong to a study of T cell responses to AZD1222 COVID-19 vaccine. Overall study results and limits: Sampled repertoires all dated from after the peak T cell response. Vaccine-associated CD4 TCRs ranged over spike, dominating at 160-218 and 743-854.

The assay was immunoSEQ multiplex PCR, and TCRdb's table has in-frame clones only and misses some. The table records about 120,000 clones, approximately 86% of them present only once. The source material was peripheral blood, sampled on day 0 of AZD1222 vaccination. This TCR was recovered from an adult in good health.

CDR3 protein: CASSLVLAGYSYEQYF. CDR3 nucleotide sequence: TGTGCCAGCAGCTTGGTCCTAGCGGGGTATTCCTACGAGCAGTACTTC. The rearrangement links TRBV5-6 to TRBJ2-7; 9 nucleotides match TRBD2. After removal of 0 bases from V and 1 base from J, the junction contained 5 bases not matched to a gene. Germline V gene lookup returns CDR1 SGHDT and CDR2 YYEEEE. The CDR3 length is 16 residues.